This T cell receptor beta chain was obtained from a study of blood T cell repertoires in COVID-19. On the study more broadly: Whether acute or convalescent, the COVID-19 samples came from the United States, Italy and Spain. In each case, the material was cDNA or gDNA derived from T cells, B-cell-depleted T cells, or PBMCs.

Germline CDR1 is SGDLS and CDR2 is YYNGEE. The length of the CDR3 is 16 residues. V was pared by 4 bases and J by 2 bases, with 6 bases of the junction left unmatched. Original processing notes: Cell counts per sample came from amplifying reference gene primers. Profiling relied on immunoSEQ multiplex PCR, and the TCRdb table lists in-frame clones only, not all of them. The V and J calls and clone size were taken over from that table, and D and trimming were inferred from the DNA. The data show 140,000 or so clones, 60% to 85% seen once. This clonotype was obtained from a man aged 50 to 59 with acute or convalescent COVID-19. The chain couples TRBV9 to TRBJ1-2; 12 bases line up with TRBD1. Sequenced input: peripheral blood. The CDR3 sequence: CASSSHGTGGNYGYTF. The CDR3 bases are TGTGCCAGCAGCTCCCATGGGACAGGGGGCAACTATGGCTACACCTTC.